Reported below is one T cell receptor beta chain. Its cognate antigen has yet to be identified. Base qualities are not at hand, and no much larger clone is one base apart. This sample was taken from a study of blood T cell repertoires in COVID-19 (dated by TCRdb to 2018 to 2021). For the wider study: Samples from collaborators originated in the United States, Italy and Spain and spanned both the acute and convalescent phases of COVID-19. The material from the prospective study consisted of cDNA or gDNA derived from T cells, B-cell-depleted T cells, or PBMCs. The dataset comprised deeply sampled blood TCRbeta repertoires from subjects exposed to, actively infected with, or recovered from COVID-19. The repertoires were released in a freely available public database intended as a resource for research on the immune response to SARS-CoV-2. The samples were drawn from the first 160 participants of the ongoing ImmuneRACE study and from more than 1,000 subjects provided by 6 global collaborators. Nearly every sample came with metadata listing a de-identified subject ID, COVID-19 status, age in years and sex. HLA class I and class II types, where available, came from metadata supplied by the sample provider rather than from assay-based typing.

Participants in the prospective study were aged roughly 18 to 89 years, lived in some 24 United States geographic areas, and enrolled through a virtual design. To assign participants to cohorts, the prospective study relied on clinical history that participants themselves reported in a screening survey and a study questionnaire. In the prospective study, whole blood, serum and a nasopharyngeal or oropharyngeal swab were collected from each participant by mobile phlebotomists. Prospective study participants could optionally give additional blood draws and questionnaires over a roughly 2-month period. Before DNA extraction, prospective study blood samples were shipped either frozen or at room temperature. CDR1 and CDR2 were assigned from the germline V gene as SGHRS and YFSETQ. The germline ends are 17 bases apart after V is trimmed by 4 bases and J by 7 bases. There are 15 amino acids in the CDR3, from cysteine to phenylalanine inclusive. The DNA shown is the 45-base CDR3, in frame from base 1.

Results and caveats for the whole study, not just this receptor: The quantity of clinical and demographic metadata differed by source and by participant and was supplied without curation.

TCRbeta CDR3 regions were amplified from genomic DNA using the immunoSEQ Assay, a bias-controlled multiplex PCR. In the source study's methods: Nucleated cell counts per sample were estimated from amplification of reference gene primers within the assay. Sequence reads were collapsed and filtered to measure the absolute abundance of every unique TCRbeta CDR3 rearrangement. For each sample, productive Simpson clonality was calculated as the square root of Simpson's diversity index over productive rearrangements. The table comes from immuneACCESS by way of TCRdb, which keeps in-frame sequences with V and J called. Part of the clones is missing from these tables; in studies checked, under half for an unresolved V gene and the rest for unknown reasons. V, J and clone size were drawn from that table, and D and trimming were deduced from the DNA. The sample table lists more than 200,000 clones, roughly 87% of them with a count of one. Of the sample, about 6.9% is held by the ten largest clones.

Recombination linked TRBV5-1 to TRBJ2-2, with a tentative D gene TRBD1 over 5 matching bases. The receptor comes from a woman in her twenties or thirties with acute COVID-19. The material sequenced was PBMCs or T cells enriched from blood (not recorded which). The bases are TGCGCCAGCAGCCATGACAGCCGAGATTACGGGGAGCTGTTTTTT. Its product reads: CASSHDSRDYGELFF.